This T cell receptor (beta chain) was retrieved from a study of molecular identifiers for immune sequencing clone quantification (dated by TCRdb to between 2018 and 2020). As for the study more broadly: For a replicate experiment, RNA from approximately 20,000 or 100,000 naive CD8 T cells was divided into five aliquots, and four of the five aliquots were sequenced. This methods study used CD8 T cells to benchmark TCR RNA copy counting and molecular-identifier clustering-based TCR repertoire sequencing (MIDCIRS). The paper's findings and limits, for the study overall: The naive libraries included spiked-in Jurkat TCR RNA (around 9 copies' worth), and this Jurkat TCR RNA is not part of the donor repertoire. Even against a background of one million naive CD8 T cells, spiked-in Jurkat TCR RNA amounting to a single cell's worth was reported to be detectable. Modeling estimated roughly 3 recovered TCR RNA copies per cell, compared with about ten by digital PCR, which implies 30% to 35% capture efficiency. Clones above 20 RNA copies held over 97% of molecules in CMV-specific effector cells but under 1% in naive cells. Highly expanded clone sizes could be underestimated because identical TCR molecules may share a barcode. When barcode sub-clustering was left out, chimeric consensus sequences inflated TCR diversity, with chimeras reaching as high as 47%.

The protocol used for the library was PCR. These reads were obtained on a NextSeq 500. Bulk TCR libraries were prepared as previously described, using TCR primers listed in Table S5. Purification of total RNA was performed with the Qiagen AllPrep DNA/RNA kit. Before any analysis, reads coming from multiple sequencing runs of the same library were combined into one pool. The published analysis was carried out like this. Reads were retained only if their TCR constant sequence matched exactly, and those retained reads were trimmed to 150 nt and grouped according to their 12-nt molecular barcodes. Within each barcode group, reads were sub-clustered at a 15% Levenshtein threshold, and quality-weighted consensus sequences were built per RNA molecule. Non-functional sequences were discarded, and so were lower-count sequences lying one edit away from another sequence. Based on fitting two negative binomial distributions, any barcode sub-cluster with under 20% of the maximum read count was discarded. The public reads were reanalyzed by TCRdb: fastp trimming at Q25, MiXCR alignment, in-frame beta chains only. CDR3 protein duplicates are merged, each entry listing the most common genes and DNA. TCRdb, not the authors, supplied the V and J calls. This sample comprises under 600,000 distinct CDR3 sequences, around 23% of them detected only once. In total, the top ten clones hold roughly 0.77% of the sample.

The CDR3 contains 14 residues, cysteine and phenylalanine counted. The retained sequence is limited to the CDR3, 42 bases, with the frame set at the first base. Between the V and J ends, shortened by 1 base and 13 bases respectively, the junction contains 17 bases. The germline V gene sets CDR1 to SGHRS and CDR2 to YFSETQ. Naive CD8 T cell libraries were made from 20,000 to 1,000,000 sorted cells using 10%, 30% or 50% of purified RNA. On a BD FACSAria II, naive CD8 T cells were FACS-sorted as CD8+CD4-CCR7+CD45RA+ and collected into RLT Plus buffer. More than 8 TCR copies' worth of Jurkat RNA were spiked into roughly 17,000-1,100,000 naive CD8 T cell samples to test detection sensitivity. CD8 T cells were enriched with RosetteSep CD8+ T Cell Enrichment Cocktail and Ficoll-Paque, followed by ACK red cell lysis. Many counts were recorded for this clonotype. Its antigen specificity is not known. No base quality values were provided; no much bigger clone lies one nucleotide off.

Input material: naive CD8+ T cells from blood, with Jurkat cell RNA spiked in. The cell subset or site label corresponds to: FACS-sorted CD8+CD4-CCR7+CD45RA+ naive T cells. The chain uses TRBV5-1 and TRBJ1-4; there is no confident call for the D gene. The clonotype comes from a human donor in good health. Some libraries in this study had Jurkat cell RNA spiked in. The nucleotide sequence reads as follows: TGCGCCAGCAGCTTGAGGCAGCCCGCGTTTGGACTGTTTTTT. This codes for CASSLRQPAFGLFF.